The text below deals with one TCR beta chain. This may be a read error: a much more frequent sequence differs by one nucleotide. No conserved phenylalanine or tryptophan ends this CDR3, so it is likely a read error. This record belongs to a study of T cell repertoires in cytomegalovirus infection. TCRdb re-derived calls from the reads in MiXCR, one entry per CDR3 protein. The table shows more than 350,000 distinct CDR3 sequences, with around 32% occurring only once. CDR1 is SGHTA and CDR2 is FQGNSA in the germline V gene. The CDR3 sequence is 15 residues long. Trimming removed 1 base from V and 7 bases from J, with 16 bases in between.

The clonotype comes from a human donor in good health (CMV status not recorded). Some clones in this sample may be carry-over from other donors' samples. Sequencing was carried out using PBMCs. The chain employs TRBV7-2 and TRBJ1-2, with D uncertain. The CDR3 loop reads CASSLENMRRSGYTC. DNA of the CDR3: TGTGCCAGCAGCTTAGAAAACATGAGAAGGAGTGGCTACACCTGC.